This is a list of T cell receptor beta chains from one sample in a study of fetal regulatory T cell absence and autoimmunity. TCRdb's table, derived via immunoSEQ multiplex PCR, lists solely in-frame clones and lacks some. The sample shows just over 45,000 clones, about 80% of them seen only once. Specimen: cord blood. These receptors came from a newborn boy with IPEX syndrome. CDR3s include the opening cysteine and the closing phenylalanine or tryptophan. A D gene is named only where the DNA matches it firmly. Expanded clones are given a class, and other clones once, few, many or no size at all.

D | size | J | V | CDR3 | DNA
TRBD1 | few | TRBJ1-2 | TRBV6-5 | CASSYAGGGYTF | TGTGCCAGCAGTTACGCAGGGGGCGGCTACACCTTC
. | . | TRBJ2-7 | TRBV5-1 | CASSRRGAYEQYF | TGCGCCAGCAGCCGACGCGGAGCCTACGAGCAGTACTTC
. | . | TRBJ2-3 | TRBV4-1 | CASSQVPGQPGRWGDTQYF | TGCGCCAGCAGCCAGGTCCCCGGACAACCGGGACGGTGGGGAGATACGCAGTATTTT
. | . | TRBJ1-1 | TRBV6-5 | CASSTPGGADTEAFF | TGTGCCAGCAGTACCCCGGGAGGGGCGGACACTGAAGCTTTCTTT
. | . | TRBJ2-3 | TRBV29-1 | CSITGTTDTQYF | TGCAGCATCACCGGGACTACAGATACGCAGTATTTT
. | . | TRBJ1-4 | TRBV19 | CASKWPGPNEKLFF | TGTGCCAGTAAGTGGCCAGGACCTAATGAAAAACTGTTTTTT
. | . | TRBJ1-1 | TRBV6-1 | CASSFREETEAFF | TGTGCCAGCAGTTTCAGGGAGGAGACTGAAGCTTTCTTT
. | . | TRBJ2-1 | TRBV6-5 | CASSSQGRAYNEQFF | TGTGCCAGCAGCTCACAGGGCAGGGCCTACAATGAGCAGTTCTTC
TRBD2 | . | TRBJ2-7 | TRBV10-3 | CAISGESGTSGGFYEQYF | TGTGCCATCAGTGGGGAGAGCGGGACTAGCGGGGGATTCTACGAGCAGTACTTC
. | . | TRBJ1-5 | TRBV12-5 | CASGFLGLPGIGYSNQPQHF | TGTGCTAGTGGTTTCCTGGGCCTCCCAGGGATAGGATATAGCAATCAGCCCCAGCATTTT
TRBD2 | . | TRBJ2-5 | TRBV6-6 | CASSWATSGGGETQYF | TGTGCCAGCAGTTGGGCGACTAGCGGGGGCGGGGAGACCCAGTACTTC
. | . | TRBJ1-1 | TRBV6-1 | CASSPRQNTEAFF | TGTGCCAGCAGTCCTCGCCAGAACACTGAAGCTTTCTTT
. | few | TRBJ2-7 | TRBV10-2 | CASSDRGSSYEQYF | TGCGCCAGCAGTGACCGAGGGAGCTCCTACGAGCAGTACTTC
. | . | TRBJ1-5 | TRBV21-1 | CASSKACPPLSSNQPQHF | TGTGCCAGCAGCAAAGCCTGCCCCCCATTATCTAGCAATCAGCCCCAGCATTTT
TRBD1 | . | TRBJ1-1 | TRBV6-4 | CASSDHTGGGIAFF | TGTGCCAGCAGTGACCATACAGGGGGCGGGATAGCTTTCTTT
. | . | TRBJ1-2 | TRBV30 | CAWSVRREHGYTF | TGTGCCTGGAGTGTACGAAGAGAGCATGGCTACACCTTC
TRBD1 | . | TRBJ1-1 | TRBV5-1 | CASSLRGQGNTEAFF | TGCGCCAGCAGCTTGAGGGGACAGGGGAACACTGAAGCTTTCTTT
. | few | TRBJ1-2 | TRBV7-2 | CASSFRDLGYTF | TGTGCCAGCAGCTTCCGGGACCTTGGCTACACCTTC
TRBD1 | once | TRBJ1-1 | TRBV5-4 | CASSTGGKTEAFF | TGTGCCAGCAGCACAGGGGGTAAAACTGAAGCTTTCTTT
TRBD2 | . | TRBJ2-3 | TRBV5-4 | CASSLDSGGVDTQYF | TGTGCCAGCAGCTTGGACAGCGGGGGGGTAGATACGCAGTATTTT
TRBD1 | few | TRBJ2-7 | TRBV6-6 | CASSYPGTGRNEQYF | TGTGCCAGCAGTTACCCCGGGACAGGGAGGAACGAGCAGTACTTC
TRBD1 | . | TRBJ1-3 | TRBV15 | CATSRDRGSGNTIYF | TGTGCCACCAGCAGAGACAGGGGGAGTGGAAACACCATATATTTT
. | . | TRBJ1-1 | TRBV27 | CASSPYPGLGNTEAFF | TGTGCCAGCAGTCCTTACCCAGGGTTGGGGAACACTGAAGCTTTCTTT
TRBD2 | . | TRBJ2-7 | TRBV10-1 | CASSEREGYEQYF | TGCGCCAGCAGTGAGCGGGAGGGCTACGAGCAGTACTTC